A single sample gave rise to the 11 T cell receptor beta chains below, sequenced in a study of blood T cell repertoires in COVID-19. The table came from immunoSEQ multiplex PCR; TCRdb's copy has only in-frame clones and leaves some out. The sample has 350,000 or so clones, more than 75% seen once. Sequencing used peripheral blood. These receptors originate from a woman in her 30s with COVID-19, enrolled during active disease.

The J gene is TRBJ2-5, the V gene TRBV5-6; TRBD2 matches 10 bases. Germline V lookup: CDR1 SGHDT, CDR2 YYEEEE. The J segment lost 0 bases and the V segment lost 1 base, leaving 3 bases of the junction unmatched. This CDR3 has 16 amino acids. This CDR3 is CASSLLSGRYQETQYF. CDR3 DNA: TGTGCCAGCAGCTTGCTTAGCGGGAGGTACCAAGAGACCCAGTACTTC.

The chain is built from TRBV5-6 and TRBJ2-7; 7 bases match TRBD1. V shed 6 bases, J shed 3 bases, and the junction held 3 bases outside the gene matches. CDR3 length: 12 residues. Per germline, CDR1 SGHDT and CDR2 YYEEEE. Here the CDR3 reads CASTRQGYEQYF. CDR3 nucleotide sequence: TGTGCCAGCACCCGACAGGGCTACGAGCAGTACTTC.

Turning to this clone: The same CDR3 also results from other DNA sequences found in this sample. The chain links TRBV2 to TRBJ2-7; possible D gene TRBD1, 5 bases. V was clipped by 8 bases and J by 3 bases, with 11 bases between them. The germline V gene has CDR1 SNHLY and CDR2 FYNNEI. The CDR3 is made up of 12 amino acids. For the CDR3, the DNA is TGTGCCAGCGGAACAGGTTTCTACGAGCAGTACTTC. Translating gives CASGTGFYEQYF.

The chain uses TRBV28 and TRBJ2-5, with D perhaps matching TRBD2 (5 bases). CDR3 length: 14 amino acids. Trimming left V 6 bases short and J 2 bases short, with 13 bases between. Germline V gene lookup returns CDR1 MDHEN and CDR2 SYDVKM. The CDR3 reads CASSPGGFQETQYF. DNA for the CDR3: TGTGCCAGCAGCCCAGGAGGCTTTCAAGAGACCCAGTACTTC.

The CDR3, as DNA: TGTGCCACCAGAGAGCCAGGGTCTAATCAGCCCCAGCATTTT. It encodes CATREPGSNQPQHF. The chain employs TRBV15 and TRBJ1-5; weak D call: TRBD1 (5 bases). CDR3 size: 14 residues. The V and J ends lost 6 bases and 4 bases respectively, with 13 bases between them. Germline CDR1 is LNHNV and CDR2 is YYDKDF (reference sequence). The variable domain in full, with the rest retrieved from reference TRBV15 and TRBJ1-5, is DAMVIQNPRYQVTQFGKPVTLSCSQTLNHNVMYWYQQKSSQAPKLLFHYYDKDFNNEADTPDNFQSRRPNTSFCFLDIRSPGLGDTAMYLCATREPGSNQPQHFGDGTRLSIL.

The CDR3 sequence: CASSFSVAGELFF. As DNA, the CDR3 is TGTGCCAGCAGTTTTAGCGTGGCCGGGGAGCTGTTTTTT. The genes are TRBV7-2 and TRBJ2-2; D may be TRBD2 (5 bases). The CDR3 covers 13 residues. Trimming took off 6 bases at V and 6 bases at J, with 11 bases between the two ends. Germline V gives CDR1 SGHTA, CDR2 FQGNSA.

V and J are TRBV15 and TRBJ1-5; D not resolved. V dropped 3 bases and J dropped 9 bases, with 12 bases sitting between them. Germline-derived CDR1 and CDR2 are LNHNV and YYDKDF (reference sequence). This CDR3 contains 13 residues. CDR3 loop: CATSRSALGPQHF. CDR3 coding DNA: TGTGCCACCAGCAGGTCAGCGTTGGGGCCCCAGCATTTT.

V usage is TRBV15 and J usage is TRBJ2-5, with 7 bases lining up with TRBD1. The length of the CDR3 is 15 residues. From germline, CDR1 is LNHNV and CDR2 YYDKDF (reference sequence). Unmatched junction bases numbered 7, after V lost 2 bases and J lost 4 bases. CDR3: CATSRYKTGLETQYF. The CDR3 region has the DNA TGTGCCACCAGCAGATACAAGACAGGGTTAGAGACCCAGTACTTC.

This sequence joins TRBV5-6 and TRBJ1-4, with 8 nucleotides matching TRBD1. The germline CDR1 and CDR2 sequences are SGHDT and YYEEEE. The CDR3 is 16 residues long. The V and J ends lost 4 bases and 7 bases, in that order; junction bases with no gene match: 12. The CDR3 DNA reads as TGTGCCAGCAGCAAAGAGACAGGGGAGTTGGGTGAAAAACTGTTTTTT. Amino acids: CASSKETGELGEKLFF.

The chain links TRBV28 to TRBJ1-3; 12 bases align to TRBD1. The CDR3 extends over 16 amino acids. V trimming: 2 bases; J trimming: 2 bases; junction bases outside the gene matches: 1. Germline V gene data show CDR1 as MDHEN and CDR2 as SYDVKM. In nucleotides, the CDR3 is TGTGCCAGCAGTTTAGGGACAGGGGGCCCTGGAAACACCATATATTTT. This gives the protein CASSLGTGGPGNTIYF.

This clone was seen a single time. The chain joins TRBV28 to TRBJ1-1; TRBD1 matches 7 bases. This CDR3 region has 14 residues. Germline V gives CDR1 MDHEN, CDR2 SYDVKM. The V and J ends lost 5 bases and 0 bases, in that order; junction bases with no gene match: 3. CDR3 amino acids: CASSPDRVNTEAFF. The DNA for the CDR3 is TGTGCCAGCAGTCCCGACAGGGTGAACACTGAAGCTTTCTTT.